The 5 T cell receptor beta chains below come from one sample, sequenced in a study of OX40 agonist ivuxolimab in advanced cancers. TCRdb's copy holds only in-frame clones and misses some; the assay was immunoSEQ multiplex PCR. This sample has some 50,000 clones, with around 94% found just once. This specimen was CD4+ or CD8+ T cells sorted from blood, taken in a trial of the OX40 agonist ivuxolimab. These receptors originate from an adult with an advanced solid tumor such as melanoma, head and neck, liver or kidney cancer.

CDR3 residues: CASSFPGPLGFF. The CDR3 region has the DNA TGTGCCAGCAGTTTTCCTGGACCGTTGGGTTTCTTC. V usage is TRBV28 and J usage is TRBJ2-1, with D uncertain. CDR3 length: 12 amino acids. Germline lookup yields CDR1 MDHEN and CDR2 SYDVKM. Trimming shortened V by 3 bases and J by 16 bases, and 16 bases separated the two germline ends. The full variable domain, its missing parts supplied by reference TRBV28 and TRBJ2-1, is DVKVTQSSRYLVKRTGEKVFLECVQDMDHENMFWYRQDPGLGLRLIYFSYDVKMKEKGDIPEGYSVSREKKERFSLILESASTNQTSMYLCASSFPGPLGFFGPGTRLTVL.

The chain has TRBV21-1 and TRBJ2-3; TRBD2, the table's D call, lacks a check against the DNA. TRBV21-1 corresponds to a pseudogene. The CDR3 length is 16 residues. CDR3 nucleotides: TGTGCCAGCAGCAAAGATGGAGCGGGGAGCACAGATACGCAGTATTTT. Translated: CASSKDGAGSTDTQYF.

The rearrangement joins TRBV7-9 to TRBJ1-5; possibly TRBD1 for D (5 bases). CDR1 is SEHNR and CDR2 is FQNEAQ in the germline V gene (reference sequence). This CDR3 region has 13 residues. The V gene lost 5 bases and the J gene lost 4 bases, with 9 bases spanning the gap. CDR3 DNA: TGTGCCAGCAGCCGACAGAGTAATCAGCCCCAGCATTTT. Its translation: CASSRQSNQPQHF.

This chain connects TRBV21-1 to TRBJ2-7; the table's TRBD2 call for D was not verified on the DNA. TRBV21-1 is flagged as a pseudogene. The CDR3 runs 19 residues. CDR3 bases: TGTGCCAGCAGCAAAGCGAGGGGAAGGAGGCGGGAAAGACGATACGAGCAGTACTTC. Its translation is CASSKARGRRRERRYEQYF.

The chain links TRBV5-5 to TRBJ2-7; D might be TRBD1 or TRBD2, each matching 5 bases. V gave up 0 bases and J gave up 3 bases, with 7 bases separating them. Germline V gene sequence: CDR1 SGHKS, CDR2 YYEKEE (reference sequence). The CDR3 has 13 amino acids. The CDR3 nucleotides read TGTGCCAGCAGCTTGGGAGGGGACTACGAGCAGTACTTC. The encoded protein is CASSLGGDYEQYF.